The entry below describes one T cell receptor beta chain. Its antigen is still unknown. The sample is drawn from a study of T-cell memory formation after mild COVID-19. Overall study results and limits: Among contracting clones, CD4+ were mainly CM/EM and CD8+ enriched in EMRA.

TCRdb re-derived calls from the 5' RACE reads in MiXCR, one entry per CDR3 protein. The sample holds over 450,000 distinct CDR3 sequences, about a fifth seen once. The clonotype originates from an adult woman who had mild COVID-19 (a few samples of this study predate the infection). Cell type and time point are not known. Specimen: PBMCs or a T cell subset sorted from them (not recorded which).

In DNA, the CDR3 is TGTGCCAGCAGCTTAGATTATGAGTTCCTTCATCACACCATATATTTT. It yields the protein CASSLDYEFLHHTIYF. The chain is built from TRBV7-9 and TRBJ1-3; no firm D call. This CDR3 spans 16 amino acids. Trimming took 1 base from V and 8 from J, leaving 18 bases between them. Germline V gene sequence: CDR1 SEHNR, CDR2 FQNEAQ (reference sequence). Full variable domain (rest looked up from reference TRBV7-9 and TRBJ1-3): DTGVSQNPRHKITKRGQNVTFRCDPISEHNRLYWYRQTLGQGPEFLTYFQNEAQLEKSRLLSDRFSAERPKGSFSTLEIQRTEQGDSAMYLCASSLDYEFLHHTIYFGEGSWLTVV.